This is a list of T cell receptor beta chains from one sample in a study of T cell responses to AZD1222 COVID-19 vaccine. The method was immunoSEQ multiplex PCR; TCRdb's version includes in-frame clones alone and lacks a portion of them. The table has around 120,000 clones, 85% to 90% seen once. This specimen consisted of peripheral blood, obtained 28 days after the second AZD1222 dose. These receptor sequences come from an adult who received the AZD1222 COVID-19 vaccine. Each CDR3 is given without its conserved first and last residue. Fields, in order: V gene, J gene, clone size, CDR3 protein. Size is stated for part of the rows, as once, few or many counts, or as a class when the clone is expanded.

TRBV19	TRBJ1-5	.	ASSRDGDQPQH
TRBV9	TRBJ1-3	.	ASSVEGSGNTIY
TRBV5-1	TRBJ2-4	.	ASSSLARGSKNIQY
TRBV3-1/TRBV3-2	TRBJ1-2	.	ASSQVGQGLTGYT
TRBV24-1	TRBJ2-5	once	ATSTGSRWGRTQY
TRBV9	TRBJ2-1	.	ASTKDGGSDNEQF
TRBV6-7	TRBJ2-7	.	ASRIAGGRHEQY
TRBV28	TRBJ2-1	once	ASSAPGTQYNEQF
TRBV18	TRBJ2-5	.	ASSPQGSSTQETQY
TRBV11-3	TRBJ2-1	.	ASSLDLTDPSYNEQF
TRBV3-1/TRBV3-2	TRBJ2-7	.	ASSSVTGLEGIDPLYEQY
TRBV5-4	TRBJ1-6	once	ASSPINTGTENSPLH
TRBV18	TRBJ2-5	once	ASSPGQGIETQY
TRBV19	TRBJ1-1	.	ASSKRNTEAF
TRBV20-1	TRBJ1-2	.	SASMEAPRSGYT
TRBV5-1	TRBJ2-7	.	ASSLADRDYEQY
TRBV9	TRBJ2-5	.	ASSESRQGTGHETQY
TRBV18	TRBJ1-5	.	ASSFSFRDESNQPQH
TRBV7-2	TRBJ2-7	.	ASSLQGASYEQY
TRBV11-1	TRBJ2-1	.	ASSSPQRGAYNEQF
TRBV6-6	TRBJ1-4	.	ASSPTQGFGEKLF
TRBV7-9	TRBJ2-1	.	ASSGGPWYEQF
TRBV29-1	TRBJ2-2	.	SAGPRTGGELF
TRBV10-3	TRBJ1-1	once	ASDSGTGGPGF
TRBV2	TRBJ2-7	.	ASRGVTGAYEQY
TRBV7-2	TRBJ1-5	.	ASSLRGNQPQH
TRBV7-2	TRBJ1-1	.	ASSPGHDDTEAF
TRBV24-1	TRBJ2-5	.	ATSVYSGGYQETQY
TRBV27	TRBJ1-1	.	ASSLSRTGGRKAF
TRBV21-1	TRBJ2-1	once	ASRGQGANEQF
TRBV19	TRBJ1-2	.	ASTRGRDYGYT
TRBV7-8	TRBJ1-1	.	ASSIRQGAGEAF
TRBV6-5	TRBJ1-5	.	ASSTEKGNQPQH
TRBV4-2	TRBJ1-1	once	ASSDHNRGLSTEAF
TRBV11-2	TRBJ2-3	.	ASSLASSIDTQY